The T cell receptor beta chain described here comes from a study of CXCR3-negative and CXCR3-positive naive CD8 T cells. Remarks on this clonotype: Its antigen is unidentified.

Study-wide points: Each naive subset displayed comparably high diversity, whereas memory CD8+ cells displayed much lower diversity.

Germline CDR1 and CDR2: MDHEN and SYDVKM. There are 16 residues in the CDR3. With UMI labels, 5' RACE was used to prepare the TRB cDNA libraries. TCRdb reprocessed the 5' RACE reads and keeps a single row for each CDR3 protein, giving no DNA. The table for this sample gives tens of thousands of distinct CDR3 sequences. The study sorted every CD8+ T cell subset in triplicate at 300,000 cells each. Sequencing was done on a sample of memory CD8+ T cells from blood. The J gene is TRBJ1-5, the V gene TRBV28; the D call of TRBD1 rests on TCRdb alone, since no DNA is present to check it. The source of this sequence is a human donor in good health. Some clones in this sample may be carry-over from other donors' samples. This CDR3 reads CASSSRDPLTNQPQHF.